The sequence of this T cell receptor beta chain was determined in a study of tumour-infiltrating T cells in Burkitt lymphoma. The wider study: Repertoire clonality predicted overall and progression-free survival.

V shed 0 bases and J shed 5 bases, with 11 bases lying between them. Per germline, CDR1 SGHTS and CDR2 YDEGEE. The CDR3 sequence is 14 residues long. Sequencing used immunoSEQ multiplex PCR; TCRdb keeps in-frame clones, though not all of them. The sample lists 5,000 or so clones, approximately 11% occurring once. The clonotype was recovered from a human donor with diffuse large B-cell lymphoma. The sample comprised tumor tissue. The chain has TRBV5-8 and TRBJ1-1; tentatively, D is TRBD1 (6 bases). The CDR3 coding sequence is TGTGCCAGCAGCTTGGAGGGGGGGACGACTGAAGCTTTCTTT. Protein: CASSLEGGTTEAFF.